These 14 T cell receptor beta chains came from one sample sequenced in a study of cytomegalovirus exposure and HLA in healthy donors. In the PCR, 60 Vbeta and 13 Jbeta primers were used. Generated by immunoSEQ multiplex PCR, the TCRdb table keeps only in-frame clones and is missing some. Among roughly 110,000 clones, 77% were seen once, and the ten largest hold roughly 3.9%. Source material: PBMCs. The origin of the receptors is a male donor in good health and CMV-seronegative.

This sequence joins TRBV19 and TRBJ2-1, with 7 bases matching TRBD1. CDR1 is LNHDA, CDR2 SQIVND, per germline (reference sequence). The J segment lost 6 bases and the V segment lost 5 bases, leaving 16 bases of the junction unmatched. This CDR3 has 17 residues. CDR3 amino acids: CASSSNNRGFTSNEQFF. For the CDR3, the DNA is TGTGCCAGTAGTTCAAACAACAGGGGCTTCACAAGCAATGAGCAGTTCTTC. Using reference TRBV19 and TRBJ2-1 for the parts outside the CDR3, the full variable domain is DGGITQSPKYLFRKEGQNVTLSCEQNLNHDAMYWYRQDPGQGLRLIYYSQIVNDFQKGDIAEGYSVSREKKESFPLTVTSAQKNPTAFYLCASSSNNRGFTSNEQFFGPGTRLTVL.

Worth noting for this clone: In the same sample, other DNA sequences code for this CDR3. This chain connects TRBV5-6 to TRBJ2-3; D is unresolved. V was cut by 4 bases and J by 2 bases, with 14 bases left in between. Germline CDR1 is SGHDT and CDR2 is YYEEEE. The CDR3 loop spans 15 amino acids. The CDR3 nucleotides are TGTGCCAGCAGCCTGGGGTTAGCCCTCACAGATACGCAGTATTTT. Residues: CASSLGLALTDTQYF.

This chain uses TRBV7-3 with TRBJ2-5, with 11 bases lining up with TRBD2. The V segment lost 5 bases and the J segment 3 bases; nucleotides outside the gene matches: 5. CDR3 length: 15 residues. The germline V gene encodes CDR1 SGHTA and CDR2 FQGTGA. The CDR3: CASSPTSGRKETQYF. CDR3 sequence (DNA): TGTGCCAGCAGCCCTACTAGCGGGAGAAAAGAGACCCAGTACTTC.

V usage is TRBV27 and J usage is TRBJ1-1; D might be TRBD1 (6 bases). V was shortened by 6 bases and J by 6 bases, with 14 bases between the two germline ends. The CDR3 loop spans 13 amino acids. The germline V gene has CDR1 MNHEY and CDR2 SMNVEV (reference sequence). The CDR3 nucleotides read TGTGCCAGCAGAAACCAGGGGTACTCTGAAGCTTTCTTT. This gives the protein CASRNQGYSEAFF.

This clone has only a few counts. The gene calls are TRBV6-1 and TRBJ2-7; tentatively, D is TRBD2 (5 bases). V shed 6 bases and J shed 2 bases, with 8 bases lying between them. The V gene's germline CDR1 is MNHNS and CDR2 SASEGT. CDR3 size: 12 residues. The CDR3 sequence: CASRDFPYEQYF. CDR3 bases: TGTGCCAGCAGGGACTTCCCCTACGAGCAGTACTTC.

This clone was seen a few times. The CDR3 DNA is TGTGCCAGCAGCTTTGCAATCACCGGGGAAGAGCCCTACGAGCAGTACTTC. Translated, it gives CASSFAITGEEPYEQYF. J is TRBJ2-7 and V is TRBV12-1; the tabulated D call, TRBD2, remains unverified against the DNA. TRBV12-1 is recorded as a pseudogene. CDR3 length: 17 residues.

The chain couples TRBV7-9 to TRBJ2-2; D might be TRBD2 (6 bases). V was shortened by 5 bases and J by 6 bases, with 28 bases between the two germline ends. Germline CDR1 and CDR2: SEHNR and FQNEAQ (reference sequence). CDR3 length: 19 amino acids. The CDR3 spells CASSPIGTLFLGGPGELFF. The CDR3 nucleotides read TGTGCCAGCAGCCCTATTGGGACTCTCTTTTTAGGAGGTCCCGGGGAGCTGTTTTTT.

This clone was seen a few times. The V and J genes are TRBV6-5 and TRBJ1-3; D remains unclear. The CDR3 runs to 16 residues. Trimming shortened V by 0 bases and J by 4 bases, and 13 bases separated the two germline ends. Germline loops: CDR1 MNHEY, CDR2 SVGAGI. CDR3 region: CASSYSREVSGNTIYF. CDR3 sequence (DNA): TGTGCCAGCAGTTACTCGAGGGAAGTAAGCGGAAACACCATATATTTT.

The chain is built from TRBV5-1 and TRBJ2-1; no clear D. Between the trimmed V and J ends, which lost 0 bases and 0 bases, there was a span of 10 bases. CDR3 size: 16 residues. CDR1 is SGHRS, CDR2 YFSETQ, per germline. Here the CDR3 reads CASSLELYSSYNEQFF. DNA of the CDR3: TGCGCCAGCAGCTTGGAACTCTACAGCTCCTACAATGAGCAGTTCTTC.

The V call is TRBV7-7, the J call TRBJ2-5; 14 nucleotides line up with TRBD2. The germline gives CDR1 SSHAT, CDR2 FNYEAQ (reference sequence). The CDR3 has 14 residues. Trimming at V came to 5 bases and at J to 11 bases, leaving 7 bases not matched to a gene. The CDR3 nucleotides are TGTGCCAGCAGCCCCGGGACTAGCGGGAGTAAGCAGTACTTC. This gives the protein CASSPGTSGSKQYF.

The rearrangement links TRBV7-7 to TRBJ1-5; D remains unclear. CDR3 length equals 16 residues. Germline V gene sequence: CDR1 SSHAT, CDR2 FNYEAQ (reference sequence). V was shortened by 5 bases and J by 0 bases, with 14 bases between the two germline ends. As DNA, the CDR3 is TGTGCCAGCAGCCCGGTTATCGTTTATAGCAATCAGCCCCAGCATTTT. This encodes CASSPVIVYSNQPQHF.

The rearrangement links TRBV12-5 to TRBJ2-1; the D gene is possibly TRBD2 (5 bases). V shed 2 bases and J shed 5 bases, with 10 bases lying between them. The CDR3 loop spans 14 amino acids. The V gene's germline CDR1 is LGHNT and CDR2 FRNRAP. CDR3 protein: CASGLSLADNEQFF. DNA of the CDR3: TGTGCTAGTGGTTTGAGCCTAGCCGACAATGAGCAGTTCTTC.

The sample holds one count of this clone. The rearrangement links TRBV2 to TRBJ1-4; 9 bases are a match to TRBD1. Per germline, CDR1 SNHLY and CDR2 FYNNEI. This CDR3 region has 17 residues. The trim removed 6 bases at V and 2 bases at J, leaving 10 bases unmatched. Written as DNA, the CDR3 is TGTGCCAGCAGGCAACGGACAGGGGTTTCGACTAATGAAAAACTGTTTTTT. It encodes CASRQRTGVSTNEKLFF.

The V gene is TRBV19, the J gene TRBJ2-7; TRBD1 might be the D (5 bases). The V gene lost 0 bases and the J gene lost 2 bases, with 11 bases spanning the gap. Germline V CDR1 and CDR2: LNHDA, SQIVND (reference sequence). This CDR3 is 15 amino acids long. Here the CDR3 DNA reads TGTGCCAGTAGTATAGATCTGGGGCGAACCTACGAGCAGTACTTC. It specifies CASSIDLGRTYEQYF.